The present T cell receptor beta chain was sequenced within a study of T-cell memory formation after mild COVID-19. Trimming pared 2 bases from V and 1 base from J, leaving 6 bases between. The CDR3 sequence is 14 residues long. This clonotype was seen at least ten times. TCRdb itself ran the 5' RACE reads through MiXCR, one entry per CDR3 protein. The table includes roughly 170,000 distinct CDR3 sequences, approximately 18% detected once. The rearrangement uses TRBV12-3 or TRBV12-4 and TRBJ2-4; the D gene is possibly TRBD1 (6 bases). This TCR was recovered from a man between 18 and 35 years old who had mild COVID-19 (a few samples of this study predate the infection). Cell type and time point are not known. Sequencing input: PBMCs or a T cell subset sorted from them (not recorded which). The CDR3 coding sequence is TGTGCCAGCAGTTTACAGGGGGCCAAAAACATTCAGTACTTC. This sequence encodes CASSLQGAKNIQYF.